This paragraph reports one T cell receptor beta chain. Germline CDR1 and CDR2: SGHVS and FQNEAQ. Trimming removed 2 bases from V and 7 bases from J; junction bases left unmatched: 4. The CDR3 has 15 residues. This record belongs to a study of shared clonotypes between healthy human individuals. About the study: Three plates were used per donor for CD4 naive, three for CD4 memory, two for CD8 naive and one for CD8 memory.

Genomic DNA belonging to each subset was distributed in equal measure over several immunoSEQ plates. Method: immunoSEQ multiplex PCR; TCRdb's copy keeps in-frame clones and lacks some. The table has about 2.1 million clones, 93% seen once. CD45RO-negative, CCR7-selected cells formed the naive CD8 fraction, which excluded terminally differentiated effector memory CD45RA+ cells. Sample: naive CD8+ T cells from PBMCs. V and J are TRBV7-8 and TRBJ2-1; 11 positions match TRBD2. This TCR was recovered from a man aged 18 to 29 in good health. Some clones in this sample may be carry-over from other donors' samples. DNA of the CDR3: TGTGCCAGCAGCTTATTAGCGGGAGGGCCTAATGAGCAGTTCTTC. Translated: CASSLLAGGPNEQFF. The full variable domain, its missing parts supplied by reference TRBV7-8 and TRBJ2-1, is GAGVSQSPRYKVAKRGQDVALRCDPISGHVSLFWYQQALGQGPEFLTYFQNEAQLDKSGLPSDRFFAERPEGSVSTLKIQRTQQEDSAVYLCASSLLAGGPNEQFFGPGTRLTVL.